One sample yielded the 28 T cell receptor beta chains listed below, sequenced in a study of T cell repertoires in cytomegalovirus infection. These receptors' antigens are unknown. Each CDR3 protein is one row after TCRdb ran MiXCR on the reads. The sample has about 770,000 distinct CDR3 sequences; around 29% are singletons. Sequenced here: cultured CD8+ T cells from PBMCs, sampled from culture after CMV antigen stimulation. Every receptor here comes from a human donor in good health (CMV status not recorded). Some clones in this sample may be carry-over from other donors' samples.

In this sample, this clonotype turned up a few times. DNA for the CDR3: TGTGCCAGCAAGTTCGGGACAGGGGCCCAGCCCCAGCATTTT. Protein product: CASKFGTGAQPQHF. This chain uses TRBV27 with TRBJ1-5, with 10 nucleotides matching TRBD1. With V trimmed by 7 bases and J by 7 bases, 7 bases remained unmatched. The CDR3 is 14 residues long. Germline CDR1 reads MNHEY; CDR2 reads SMNVEV (reference sequence).

Many counts were recorded for this clonotype. The V gene is TRBV9, the J gene TRBJ1-6; TRBD1 is a possible D gene (5 bases). CDR1 and CDR2 from the germline V gene are SGDLS and YYNGEE. CDR3 size: 15 residues. The ends were cut back, 4 bases at V and 7 bases at J, with 15 bases in the middle. CDR3 protein: CASSSWDGSNSPLHF. The CDR3 DNA reads TGTGCCAGCAGCTCCTGGGACGGCTCAAATTCACCCCTCCACTTT.

The chain couples TRBV6-2 or TRBV6-3 to TRBJ2-7, with TRBD1 as a possible D gene (5 bases). This CDR3 comprises 14 residues. V was pared by 4 bases and J by 3 bases, with 13 bases between. CDR1 and CDR2 (germline): MNHEY, SVGEGT. The CDR3, as DNA: TGTGCCAGCAGTTTAGATACAGGAATCTACGAGCAGTACTTC. This sequence encodes CASSLDTGIYEQYF.

The chain uses TRBV27 and TRBJ1-1; weak D call: TRBD1 (5 bases). Germline V gene sequence: CDR1 MNHEY, CDR2 SMNVEV (reference sequence). The V end was cut by 3 bases, the J end by 1 base, with 12 bases between. This CDR3 spans 15 amino acids. The CDR3 sequence is CASSFDSWANTEAFF. CDR3 bases: TGTGCCAGCAGTTTTGACAGCTGGGCGAACACTGAAGCTTTCTTT.

This clonotype showed up many times. J is TRBJ2-3 and V is TRBV7-9, with D unclear. Germline loops: CDR1 SEHNR, CDR2 FQNEAQ (reference sequence). Trimming took 5 bases from V and 6 from J, leaving 12 bases between them. This CDR3 region has 13 residues. The CDR3 nucleotides read TGTGCCAGCAGCCGACTTTCCGCGGATACGCAGTATTTT. Residues: CASSRLSADTQYF.

The chain joins TRBV20-1 to TRBJ2-3, with 9 bases aligning to TRBD2. CDR1 is DFQATT, CDR2 SNEGSKA, per germline (reference sequence). Trimming at V came to 1 base and at J to 6 bases, leaving 11 bases not matched to a gene. CDR3 size: 16 residues. In DNA form, the CDR3 reads TGCAGTGCTAGAGGAGCGGGGGGCCCGTCCCGGGATACGCAGTATTTT. The encoded protein is CSARGAGGPSRDTQYF.

The J gene is TRBJ1-1, the V gene TRBV6-2 or TRBV6-3; D not resolved. V gave up 6 bases and J gave up 0 bases, with 17 bases separating them. CDR3 size: 16 residues. From germline, CDR1 is MNHEY and CDR2 SVGEGT. The CDR3 bases are TGTGCCAGCAGAAATGAGGACGGATACCTGAACACTGAAGCTTTCTTT. Residues: CASRNEDGYLNTEAFF.

This chain connects TRBV2 to TRBJ2-5; D unclear. The CDR3 covers 15 residues. Trimming removed 4 bases from V and 2 bases from J, with 14 bases in between. Germline assignment: CDR1 SNHLY and CDR2 FYNNEI. The CDR3 nucleotides are TGTGCCAGCAGTGCCGGACGATCTGTGCAAGAGACCCAGTACTTC. Amino acids: CASSAGRSVQETQYF.

This clonotype has at least ten counts. The chain combines TRBV6-1 with TRBJ2-7, with TRBD1 identical over 12 bases. The germline CDR1 and CDR2 sequences are MNHNS and SASEGT. CDR3 length: 17 residues. The V and J ends lost 3 bases and 4 bases, in that order; junction bases with no gene match: 10. The CDR3 DNA reads as TGTGCCAGCAGTGAGGGACAGGGGGCTGGTCCTGGGTACGAGCAGTACTTC. Encoded protein: CASSEGQGAGPGYEQYF.

V gene TRBV20-1 combines with J gene TRBJ2-7; D call uncertain. V was trimmed by 0 bases and J by 3 bases, leaving 9 bases between them. The CDR3 is made up of 13 amino acids. Germline loops: CDR1 DFQATT, CDR2 SNEGSKA (reference sequence). DNA for the CDR3: TGCAGTGCTAGAGACCGGACGGACTACGAGCAGTACGTC. It translates to CSARDRTDYEQYV.

This chain links TRBV29-1 with TRBJ2-7; D remains unclear. V lost 4 bases and J lost 9, with 10 bases in between. The germline gives CDR1 SQVTM, CDR2 ANQGSEA. The CDR3 has 10 residues. The CDR3 DNA follows: TGCAGCGTTGTTGGCGACCGGCAGTACGTC. It translates to CSVVGDRQYV.

This clonotype was found a few times. CDR3 residues: CASGPPGYNEQFF. For the CDR3, the DNA is TGTGCTAGTGGCCCCCCCGGCTACAATGAGCAGTTCTTC. The chain employs TRBV12-5 and TRBJ2-1; unclear D gene. Trimming removed 6 bases at V and 3 bases at J, with 9 bases between. The CDR3 runs 13 residues. CDR1 and CDR2 from the germline V gene are LGHNT and FRNRAP.

The chain recombines TRBV6-2 or TRBV6-3 with TRBJ2-2; 9 bases fit TRBD1. Per germline, CDR1 MNHEY and CDR2 SVGEGT. The trim removed 5 bases at V and 2 bases at J, leaving 3 bases unmatched. The CDR3 is 15 amino acids. The CDR3 spells CASSTGGFNTGELFF. For the CDR3, the DNA is TGTGCCAGCAGTACAGGGGGCTTTAACACCGGGGAGCTGTTTTTT.

The chain couples TRBV4-2 to TRBJ2-1, with D possibly being TRBD1 (5 bases). V was trimmed by 4 bases and J by 8 bases, leaving 15 bases between them. This CDR3 is 14 amino acids long. Per the germline V gene, CDR1 is LGHNA and CDR2 is YNFKEQ. CDR3 nucleotides: TGTGCCAGCAGCCGGGCTAACCCACAGGATGAGCAGTTCTTC. Translated: CASSRANPQDEQFF.

The chain employs TRBV27 and TRBJ1-2; D call uncertain. There are 14 residues in the CDR3. V was shortened by 2 bases and J by 8 bases, with 15 bases between the two germline ends. CDR1 and CDR2 from the germline V gene are MNHEY and SMNVEV (reference sequence). This chain's CDR3 is CASSLGSPREGYTF. DNA for the CDR3: TGTGCCAGCAGTTTAGGCTCCCCGAGAGAGGGCTACACCTTC.

This rearrangement joins TRBV29-1 to TRBJ2-1; 12 bases fit TRBD2. The CDR3 extends over 19 amino acids. From germline, CDR1 is SQVTM and CDR2 ANQGSEA. V gave up 1 base and J gave up 6 bases; unmatched junction bases: 16. The CDR3 region is CSVEGPGEASGGAFNEQFF. The DNA for the CDR3 is TGCAGCGTTGAAGGGCCCGGGGAGGCTAGCGGGGGGGCGTTCAATGAGCAGTTCTTC.

This clonotype was observed many times. V is TRBV11-1 and J is TRBJ1-1; TRBD1 matches at 7 bases. The J segment lost 9 bases and the V segment lost 5 bases, leaving 12 bases of the junction unmatched. CDR1 SGHAT and CDR2 FQDESV come from the germline V gene (reference sequence). The CDR3 sequence is 14 residues long. The DNA for the CDR3 is TGTGCCAGCAGCGGGTGGGACAGCGAGGCGAAAGCTTTCTTT. This translates into CASSGWDSEAKAFF.

The rearrangement links TRBV6-5 to TRBJ2-7; no definite D call. Germline CDR1 and CDR2: MNHEY and SVGAGI. The CDR3 loop spans 13 amino acids. Deletions cut 6 bases from V and 7 bases from J, with 16 bases between. The DNA for the CDR3 is TGTGCCAGCAGCAGACAAGTTGGTGGGGAGCAGTACTTC. Protein product: CASSRQVGGEQYF.

This clonotype has only a few counts. This may arise from a read error, as a much more abundant clone is one base away. The chain recombines TRBV4-1 with TRBJ1-2; D not certain. Germline CDR1 MGHRA, CDR2 YSYEKL. Trimming stripped 0 bases from V and 4 bases from J, with 6 bases between. The CDR3 is 13 amino acids. The CDR3 is CASSQDSFYGYTF. In nucleotides, the CDR3 is TGCGCCAGCAGCCAAGACAGCTTCTATGGCTACACCTTC.

The V gene is TRBV15, the J gene TRBJ2-1; D not certain. The CDR3 is made up of 12 amino acids. Germline assignment: CDR1 LNHNV and CDR2 YYDKDF (reference sequence). The germline V and J ends were trimmed by 2 bases and 5 bases, with 4 bases remaining between them. CDR3: CATSRRNNEQFF. CDR3 nucleotides: TGTGCCACCAGCAGAAGAAACAATGAGCAGTTCTTC.

This clonotype was detected only a few times. This rearrangement joins TRBV29-1 to TRBJ2-5; TRBD2 might be the D (6 bases). CDR1 and CDR2 (germline): SQVTM, ANQGSEA. CDR3 length: 16 amino acids. The V end was cut by 0 bases, the J end by 2 bases, with 16 bases between. DNA for the CDR3: TGCAGCGTTGAAGAGCTGGAGGGTGGCGCACAAGAGACCCAGTACTTC. Protein sequence: CSVEELEGGAQETQYF.

A few counts support this clonotype. The J gene is TRBJ1-5, the V gene TRBV27; TRBD1 agrees at 7 bases. Unmatched junction bases numbered 1, after V lost 3 bases and J lost 2 bases. The germline V gene encodes CDR1 MNHEY and CDR2 SMNVEV (reference sequence). The CDR3 is made up of 14 amino acids. The CDR3 bases are TGTGCCAGCAGTTTCACAGGGGGCAATCAGCCCCAGCATTTT. Translated: CASSFTGGNQPQHF.

The gene calls are TRBV12-5 and TRBJ2-3; weak D call: TRBD1 (6 bases). This CDR3 contains 15 residues. The germline V gene has CDR1 LGHNT and CDR2 FRNRAP. Trimming took 2 bases from V and 3 from J, leaving 12 bases between them. As DNA, the CDR3 is TGTGCTAGTGGTTTGCCACATCAGGGGACAGATACGCAGTATTTT. As protein: CASGLPHQGTDTQYF.

The chain recombines TRBV28 with TRBJ2-1, with 10 positions matching TRBD1. The junction had 2 bases not matched to a gene; V was cut back by 2 bases and J by 4 bases. The germline V gene encodes CDR1 MDHEN and CDR2 SYDVKM. The CDR3 runs 15 residues. The CDR3 bases are TGTGCCAGCAGTTTAGGGACAGGGGAGTACAATGAGCAGTTCTTC. Translated, it gives CASSLGTGEYNEQFF.

This clonotype was observed a few times. The V call is TRBV27, the J call TRBJ1-5; weak D call: TRBD1 (6 bases). The CDR3 spans 16 residues. Germline CDR1 is MNHEY and CDR2 is SMNVEV (reference sequence). Trimming took 9 bases from V and 1 from J, leaving 19 bases between them. This chain's CDR3 is CASSFLTGGSNQPQHF. The CDR3 nucleotides read TGTGCCAGTTCATTCCTCACCGGGGGCAGCAATCAGCCCCAGCATTTT.

This clonotype has a count of ten or more. The gene calls are TRBV28 and TRBJ1-1, with no clear D. The V end lost 2 bases, the J end lost 4 bases, and 14 bases lay between the germline ends. This CDR3 region has 15 residues. Looked up from germline, CDR1 is MDHEN and CDR2 is SYDVKM. Written as DNA, the CDR3 is TGTGCCAGCAGTTTAAAGGGAGAGCTTATCACTGAAGCTTTCTTT. The encoded protein is CASSLKGELITEAFF.

The genes are TRBV19 and TRBJ1-1, with 7 bases matching TRBD1. Germline V CDR1 and CDR2: LNHDA, SQIVND (reference sequence). Trimming at V came to 4 bases and at J to 4 bases, leaving 9 bases not matched to a gene. This CDR3 spans 15 amino acids. The CDR3 here is CASSSTGVGGTEAFF. The CDR3, as DNA: TGTGCCAGTAGTAGCACAGGGGTAGGAGGCACTGAAGCTTTCTTT.

The chain combines TRBV19 with TRBJ1-2; 10 bases are a match to TRBD1. CDR1 LNHDA and CDR2 SQIVND come from the germline V gene (reference sequence). This CDR3 region has 15 residues. Losses at the gene ends were 7 bases for V and 4 bases for J; bases not matched to a gene: 9. This CDR3 reads CASTLTGQGIYGYTF. The DNA for the CDR3 is TGTGCCAGTACCCTTACGGGACAGGGGATCTATGGCTACACCTTC.